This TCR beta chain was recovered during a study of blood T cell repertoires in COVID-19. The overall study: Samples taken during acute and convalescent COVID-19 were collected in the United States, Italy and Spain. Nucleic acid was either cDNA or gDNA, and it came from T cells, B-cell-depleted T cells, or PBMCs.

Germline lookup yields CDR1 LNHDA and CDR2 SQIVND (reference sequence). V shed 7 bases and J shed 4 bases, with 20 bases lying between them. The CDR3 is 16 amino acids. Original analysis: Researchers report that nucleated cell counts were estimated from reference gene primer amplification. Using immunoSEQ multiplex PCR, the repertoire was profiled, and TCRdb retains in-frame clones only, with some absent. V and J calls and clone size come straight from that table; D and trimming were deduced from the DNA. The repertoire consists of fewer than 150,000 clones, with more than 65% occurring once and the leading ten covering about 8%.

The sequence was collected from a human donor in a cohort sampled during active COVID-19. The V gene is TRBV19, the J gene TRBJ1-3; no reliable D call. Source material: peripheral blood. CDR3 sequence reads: CASTPEGTNVGNTIYF. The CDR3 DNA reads TGTGCCAGTACTCCGGAGGGCACTAACGTCGGAAACACCATATATTTT.